These 30 T cell receptor beta chains were sequenced from one sample in a study of blood T cell repertoires in COVID-19. Sequencing was performed with immunoSEQ multiplex PCR; in TCRdb, only in-frame clones are kept and a portion is missing. Of around 430,000 clones detected, 80% to 90% appear once; the ten largest clones hold roughly a tenth. The material sequenced was PBMCs or T cells enriched from blood (not recorded which). These receptors were taken from a woman in her forties or fifties who had recovered from COVID-19.

CDR3 region: CASSQDSQGRIEAFF. CDR3 bases: TGCGCCAGCAGCCAAGATTCACAGGGGAGAATTGAAGCTTTCTTT. The chain is built from TRBV4-1 and TRBJ1-1, with 7 bases that match TRBD1. After removal of 0 bases from V and 7 bases from J, the junction contained 8 bases not matched to a gene. Germline V CDR1 and CDR2: MGHRA, YSYEKL. The CDR3 is 15 residues long.

This chain links TRBV29-1 with TRBJ2-7, with D maybe TRBD1 (6 bases). Germline CDR1 and CDR2: SQVTM and ANQGSEA. The CDR3 runs to 13 residues. Trimming removed 4 bases at V and 6 bases at J, with 16 bases between. CDR3 bases: TGCAGCGTTGTAGTCACAGGGCAGGCCGAGCAGTACTTC. Protein: CSVVVTGQAEQYF.

This clone has just a few counts. The chain couples TRBV4-1 to TRBJ2-2; 8 positions agree with TRBD1. After removal of 3 bases from V and 6 bases from J, the junction contained 12 bases not matched to a gene. The CDR3 runs 17 residues. Germline V CDR1 and CDR2: MGHRA, YSYEKL. The CDR3 DNA is TGCGCCAGCAGCCACGCCCGACAGGGGATTTTGGCCGGGGAGCTGTTTTTT. Its translation: CASSHARQGILAGELFF.

This clone appeared once. This same CDR3 is encoded by further DNA sequences in the sample. V gene TRBV6-5 combines with J gene TRBJ1-1; TRBD1 matches 8 bases. The trim removed 4 bases at V and 3 bases at J, leaving 4 bases unmatched. The germline V gene has CDR1 MNHEY and CDR2 SVGAGI. This CDR3 region has 14 residues. CDR3 residues: CASSSTGGYTEAFF. In DNA, the CDR3 is TGTGCCAGCAGTTCCACAGGGGGGTACACTGAAGCTTTCTTT.

This clone came up once. The V gene is TRBV6-2 or TRBV6-3, the J gene TRBJ1-1; unclear D gene. The CDR3 is 13 residues long. Trimming took off 4 bases at V and 6 bases at J, with 12 bases between the two ends. CDR1 is MNHEY, CDR2 SVGEGT, per germline. CDR3 sequence reads: CASSFTPGSEAFF. DNA of the CDR3: TGTGCCAGCAGTTTCACCCCCGGGTCTGAAGCTTTCTTT.

Worth noting for this clone: A much larger clone differs by one base, so this may be a read error. This chain uses TRBV11-1 with TRBJ2-7; 10 bases map to TRBD1. The CDR3 consists of 15 residues. Trimming removed 3 bases from V and 3 bases from J; junction bases left unmatched: 5. Germline V lookup: CDR1 SGHAT, CDR2 FQDESV (reference sequence). The CDR3 bases are TGTGCCAGCAGCTTGGCCGGGACAGGGGTCTACGAGCAGTACTTC. Its protein is CASSLAGTGVYEQYF.

V and J are TRBV5-8 and TRBJ1-3; weak D call: TRBD1 (5 bases). The CDR3 contains 15 residues. Germline assignment: CDR1 SGHTS and CDR2 YDEGEE. The ends were cut back, 4 bases at V and 0 bases at J, with 11 bases in the middle. CDR3 sequence reads: CASSQGDVSGNTIYF. Written as DNA, the CDR3 is TGTGCCAGCAGCCAAGGGGATGTCTCTGGAAACACCATATATTTT.

This chain links TRBV11-2 with TRBJ1-2, with 7 bases matching TRBD1. CDR3 length: 15 amino acids. The J segment lost 2 bases and the V segment lost 4 bases, leaving 7 bases of the junction unmatched. CDR1 is SGHAT, CDR2 FQNNGV, per germline. Here the CDR3 reads CASSSGTVKNYGYTF. DNA for the CDR3: TGTGCCAGCAGCTCCGGGACAGTAAAAAACTATGGCTACACCTTC.

The rearrangement uses TRBV27 and TRBJ1-6, with D unresolved. Trimming removed 7 bases from V and 7 bases from J, with 8 bases in between. Germline-derived CDR1 and CDR2 are MNHEY and SMNVEV (reference sequence). The CDR3 is made up of 12 amino acids. CDR3 DNA: TGTGCCAGCATGCGGCCCAATTCACCCCTCCACTTT. Encoded protein: CASMRPNSPLHF.

The chain couples TRBV10-3 to TRBJ2-3; D is unclear. There are 15 residues in the CDR3. The germline gives CDR1 ENHRY, CDR2 SYGVKD. V gave up 3 bases and J gave up 6 bases, with 16 bases separating them. CDR3 bases: TGTGCCATCAGTGACGGTCAGGCAAAAATTGATACGCAGTATTTT. This codes for CAISDGQAKIDTQYF.

The V call is TRBV6-5, the J call TRBJ2-3; 9 nucleotides agree with TRBD1. This CDR3 contains 14 residues. Unmatched junction bases numbered 8, after V lost 7 bases and J lost 6 bases. CDR1 is MNHEY, CDR2 SVGAGI, per germline. CDR3 sequence reads: CASTIGTGRDTQYF. CDR3 coding DNA: TGTGCCAGCACCATCGGGACAGGGAGGGATACGCAGTATTTT.

The chain has TRBV29-1 and TRBJ1-1; a possible D gene is TRBD1 (5 bases). The CDR3 has 11 amino acids. Germline V gives CDR1 SQVTM, CDR2 ANQGSEA. V lost 6 bases and J lost 12, with 17 bases in between. The CDR3 sequence: CSVLDGSGTFF. Here the CDR3 DNA reads TGCAGCGTACTGGACGGGTCAGGGACTTTCTTT.

In this sample, this clone turned up a few times. The chain is built from TRBV19 and TRBJ1-4; the D is unclear. The CDR3 covers 14 residues. The V end lost 5 bases, the J end lost 5 bases, and 12 bases lay between the germline ends. Germline V gene data show CDR1 as LNHDA and CDR2 as SQIVND (reference sequence). The CDR3 DNA sequence: TGTGCCAGTAGTGGACTCCCAGGCAATGAAAAACTGTTTTTT. Translated: CASSGLPGNEKLFF.

The sample holds a few counts of this clone. The rearrangement links TRBV19 to TRBJ1-1; perhaps TRBD1 as D (5 bases). Looked up from germline, CDR1 is LNHDA and CDR2 is SQIVND (reference sequence). V was trimmed by 9 bases and J by 5 bases, leaving 16 bases between them. This CDR3 contains 13 residues. CDR3 loop: CASNIPGLTEAFF. The CDR3 DNA follows: TGTGCCAGCAATATCCCAGGGTTAACTGAAGCTTTCTTT.

The rearrangement joins TRBV6-2 or TRBV6-3 to TRBJ1-2; 9 positions agree with TRBD1. The CDR3 runs to 14 residues. V shed 4 bases, J shed 10 bases, and the junction held 10 bases outside the gene matches. The germline V gene encodes CDR1 MNHEY and CDR2 SVGEGT. Here the CDR3 reads CASSSTGTGTVYTF. DNA of the CDR3: TGTGCCAGCAGTTCGACCGGGACAGGGACCGTCTACACCTTC.

This chain joins TRBV6-1 and TRBJ1-4; no reliable D call. Trimming left V 4 bases short and J 0 bases short, with 12 bases between. The CDR3 is 16 amino acids. CDR1 and CDR2 from the germline V gene are MNHNS and SASEGT. The CDR3 protein is CASSATPGATNEKLFF. The CDR3 nucleotides are TGTGCCAGCAGTGCAACCCCCGGGGCAACTAATGAAAAACTGTTTTTT.

CDR3 in amino acids: CASRNVGQDSYEQYF. The CDR3 DNA follows: TGTGCCAGCAGAAATGTGGGACAGGACTCCTACGAGCAGTACTTC. The genes are TRBV6-1 and TRBJ2-7; 8 nucleotides agree with TRBD1. The CDR3 has 15 amino acids. With V trimmed by 6 bases and J by 0 bases, 7 bases remained unmatched. Germline lookup yields CDR1 MNHNS and CDR2 SASEGT.

The J gene is TRBJ2-7, the V gene TRBV5-1, with TRBD2 identical over 8 bases. V lost 4 bases to trimming and J lost 4 bases; unmatched junction nucleotides: 4. CDR1 is SGHRS, CDR2 YFSETQ, per germline. CDR3 length equals 13 residues. The CDR3 sequence: CASSPREGYEQYF. The DNA of the CDR3 is TGCGCCAGCAGCCCCCGGGAGGGTTACGAGCAGTACTTC. Based on the CDR3 plus reference TRBV5-1 and TRBJ2-7, the full variable domain is KAGVTQTPRYLIKTRGQQVTLSCSPISGHRSVSWYQQTPGQGLQFLFEYFSETQRNKGNFPGRFSGRQFSNSRSEMNVSTLELGDSALYLCASSPREGYEQYFGPGTRLTVT.

This clone appeared once. The CDR3 bases are TGTGCCAGCAAGCCTCGGGGGGGCTCCCCCGGGGAGCTGTTTTTT. Encoded protein: CASKPRGGSPGELFF. J is TRBJ2-2 and V is TRBV4-2, with 8 bases lining up with TRBD2. The J segment lost 6 bases and the V segment lost 7 bases, leaving 10 bases of the junction unmatched. The CDR3 runs to 15 residues. Germline lookup yields CDR1 LGHNA and CDR2 YNFKEQ.

In regard to this clone: An end of the junction differs from the germline gene, which may be a read error. The chain combines TRBV18 with TRBJ2-7; D not certain. This CDR3 comprises 17 residues. Germline V gene sequence: CDR1 KGHSH, CDR2 LQKENI. CDR3 sequence reads: CASSPLPVDTTSHEQYF. In nucleotides, the CDR3 is TGTGCCAGCTCGCCACTACCGGTCGACACAACGTCCCACGAGCAGTACTTC.

This chain connects TRBV10-2 to TRBJ2-2; D not certain. Trimming took 6 bases from V and 1 from J, leaving 9 bases between them. Germline CDR1 is WSHSY and CDR2 is SAAADI. This CDR3 is 14 amino acids long. The CDR3 DNA sequence: TGCGCCAGCAGGGCGACGGGGAACACCGGGGAGCTGTTTTTT. It is translated as CASRATGNTGELFF.

V usage is TRBV30 and J usage is TRBJ1-5, with unresolved D. The V gene's germline CDR1 is GTSNPN and CDR2 SVGIG (reference sequence). Trimming removed 3 bases from V and 10 bases from J, with 13 bases in between. The CDR3 totals 12 residues. Written as DNA, the CDR3 is TGTGCCTGGAGCCGGCAGGTCGGCCCCCAGCATTTT. This sequence encodes CAWSRQVGPQHF.

The chain combines TRBV5-1 with TRBJ2-3; 13 bases match TRBD2. Germline-derived CDR1 and CDR2 are SGHRS and YFSETQ. CDR3 length equals 15 residues. V shed 4 bases, J shed 8 bases, and the junction held 7 bases outside the gene matches. CDR3 DNA: TGCGCCAGCAGCATTACTAGCGGGGGGGCCGCTACGCAGTATTTT. The encoded protein is CASSITSGGAATQYF.

This chain connects TRBV5-1 to TRBJ2-7; 9 bases agree with TRBD1. V gave up 4 bases and J gave up 2 bases; unmatched junction bases: 10. There are 16 residues in the CDR3. The V gene's germline CDR1 is SGHRS and CDR2 YFSETQ. This CDR3 is CASSVFPGTGTYEQYF. In DNA form, the CDR3 reads TGCGCCAGCAGCGTATTTCCCGGGACAGGGACCTACGAGCAGTACTTC.

In its sample, this clone was seen once. The chain combines TRBV18 with TRBJ2-7; D uncertain. This CDR3 comprises 14 residues. The germline V gene encodes CDR1 KGHSH and CDR2 LQKENI. V was trimmed by 6 bases and J by 6 bases, leaving 18 bases between them. CDR3 in amino acids: CASSQRPDIGEQYF. CDR3 coding DNA: TGTGCCAGCTCCCAACGACCAGACATCGGCGAGCAGTACTTC.

The rearrangement joins TRBV18 to TRBJ1-5; the D gene is possibly TRBD1 (6 bases). This CDR3 comprises 17 residues. Per germline, CDR1 KGHSH and CDR2 LQKENI. V was cut by 0 bases and J by 1 base, with 13 bases left in between. The CDR3 here is CASSPPPRGGSNQPQHF. The CDR3 DNA sequence: TGTGCCAGCTCACCACCTCCCAGGGGAGGGAGCAATCAGCCCCAGCATTTT.

V is TRBV2 and J is TRBJ1-6, with D tentatively TRBD1 (6 bases). The germline gives CDR1 SNHLY, CDR2 FYNNEI. V lost 3 bases, J lost 7 bases, and 10 bases lay in between. The CDR3 is 14 amino acids. The CDR3: CASSDGRGNSPLHF. Written as DNA, the CDR3 is TGTGCCAGCAGTGATGGCAGGGGAAATTCACCCCTCCACTTT.

This chain uses TRBV28 with TRBJ1-4; D uncertain. The V end lost 4 bases, the J end lost 3 bases, and 12 bases lay between the germline ends. Germline V gene lookup returns CDR1 MDHEN and CDR2 SYDVKM. The CDR3 has 15 residues. CDR3 amino acids: CASSSGASANEKLFF. In DNA, the CDR3 is TGTGCCAGCAGTTCGGGTGCCTCGGCTAATGAAAAACTGTTTTTT. The full variable domain, in which reference TRBV28 and TRBJ1-4 provide the parts outside the CDR3, is DVKVTQSSRYLVKRTGEKVFLECVQDMDHENMFWYRQDPGLGLRLIYFSYDVKMKEKGDIPEGYSVSREKKERFSLILESASTNQTSMYLCASSSGASANEKLFFGSGTQLSVL.

This CDR3 is CAISGGEGYGYTF. As DNA, the CDR3 is TGTGCCATCAGTGGAGGGGAGGGCTATGGCTACACCTTC. V gene TRBV10-3 combines with J gene TRBJ1-2, with D possibly matching TRBD1 (5 bases). This CDR3 is 13 amino acids long. Germline V lookup: CDR1 ENHRY, CDR2 SYGVKD. The germline V and J ends were trimmed by 4 bases and 4 bases, with 10 bases remaining between them.

The V gene is TRBV5-1, the J gene TRBJ2-6; D might be TRBD2 (5 bases). CDR3 length: 16 residues. Germline V gene sequence: CDR1 SGHRS, CDR2 YFSETQ. Deletions cut 4 bases from V and 5 bases from J, with 16 bases between. The CDR3 sequence is CASSPRKGAWANVLTF. DNA for the CDR3: TGCGCCAGCAGCCCCCGCAAGGGAGCGTGGGCCAACGTCCTGACTTTC.